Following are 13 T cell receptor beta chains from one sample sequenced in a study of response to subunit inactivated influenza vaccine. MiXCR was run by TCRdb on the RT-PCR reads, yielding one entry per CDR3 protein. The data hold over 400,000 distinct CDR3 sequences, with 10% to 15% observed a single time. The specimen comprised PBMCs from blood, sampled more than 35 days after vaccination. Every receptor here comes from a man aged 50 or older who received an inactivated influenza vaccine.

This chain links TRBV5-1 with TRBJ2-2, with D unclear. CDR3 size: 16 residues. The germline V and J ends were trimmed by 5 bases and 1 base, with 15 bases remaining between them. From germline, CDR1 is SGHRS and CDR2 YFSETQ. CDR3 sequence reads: CASSSGVTKNTGELFF. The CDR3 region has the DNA TGCGCCAGCAGTTCAGGTGTCACAAAGAACACCGGGGAGCTGTTTTTT.

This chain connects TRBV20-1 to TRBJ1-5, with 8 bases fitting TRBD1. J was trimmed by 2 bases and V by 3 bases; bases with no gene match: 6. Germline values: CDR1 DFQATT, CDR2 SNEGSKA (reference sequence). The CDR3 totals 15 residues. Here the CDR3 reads CSARSGGNRNQPQHF. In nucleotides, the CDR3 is TGCAGTGCTAGGTCAGGGGGCAATCGCAATCAGCCCCAGCATTTT.

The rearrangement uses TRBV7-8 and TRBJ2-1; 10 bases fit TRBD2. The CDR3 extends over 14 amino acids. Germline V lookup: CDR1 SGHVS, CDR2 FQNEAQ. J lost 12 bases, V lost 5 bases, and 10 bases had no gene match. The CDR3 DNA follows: TGTGCCAGCAGCGATCGGACTAGCGGAATTGGGCAGTTCTTC. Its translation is CASSDRTSGIGQFF. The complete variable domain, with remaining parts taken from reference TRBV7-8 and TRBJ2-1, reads GAGVSQSPRYKVAKRGQDVALRCDPISGHVSLFWYQQALGQGPEFLTYFQNEAQLDKSGLPSDRFFAERPEGSVSTLKIQRTQQEDSAVYLCASSDRTSGIGQFFGPGTRLTVL.

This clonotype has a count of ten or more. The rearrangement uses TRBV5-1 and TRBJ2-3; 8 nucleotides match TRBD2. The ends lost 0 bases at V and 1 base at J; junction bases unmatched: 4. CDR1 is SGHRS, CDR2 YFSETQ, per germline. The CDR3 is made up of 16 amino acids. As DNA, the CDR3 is TGCGCCAGCAGCTTGGATAGCGGGGTCGGCACAGATACGCAGTATTTT. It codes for CASSLDSGVGTDTQYF.

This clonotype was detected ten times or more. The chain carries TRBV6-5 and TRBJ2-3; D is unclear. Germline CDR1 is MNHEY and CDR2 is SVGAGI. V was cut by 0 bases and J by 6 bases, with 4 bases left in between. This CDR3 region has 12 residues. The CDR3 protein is CASSYSGDTQYF. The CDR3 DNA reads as TGTGCCAGCAGTTACTCAGGGGATACGCAGTATTTT.

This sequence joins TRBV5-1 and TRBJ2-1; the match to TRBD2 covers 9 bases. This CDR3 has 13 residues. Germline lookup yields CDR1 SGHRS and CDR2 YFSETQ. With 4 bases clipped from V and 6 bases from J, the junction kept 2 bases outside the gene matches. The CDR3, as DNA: TGCGCCAGCAGCGTGGGACTAGCCAATGAGCAGTTCTTC. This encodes CASSVGLANEQFF.

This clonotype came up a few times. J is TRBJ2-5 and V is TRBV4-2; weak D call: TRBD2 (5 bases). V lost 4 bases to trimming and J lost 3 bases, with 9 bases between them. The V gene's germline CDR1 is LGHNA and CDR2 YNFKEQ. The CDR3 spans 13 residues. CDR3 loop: CASSPRLKETQYF. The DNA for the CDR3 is TGTGCCAGCAGCCCAAGACTAAAAGAGACCCAGTACTTC.

The CDR3 loop reads CASSREPGVDQPQHF. The CDR3 coding sequence is TGTGCCAGCAGCCGCGAGCCGGGGGTCGATCAGCCCCAGCATTTT. The chain uses TRBV7-2 and TRBJ1-5, with D perhaps TRBD1 (5 bases). This CDR3 spans 15 amino acids. Trimming left V 5 bases short and J 5 bases short, with 16 bases between. CDR1 and CDR2 (germline): SGHTA, FQGNSA. Full variable domain (remainder filled in from reference TRBV7-2 and TRBJ1-5): GAGVSQSPSNKVTEKGKDVELRCDPISGHTALYWYRQSLGQGLEFLIYFQGNSAPDKSGLPSDRFSAERTGGSVSTLTIQRTQQEDSAVYLCASSREPGVDQPQHFGDGTRLSIL.

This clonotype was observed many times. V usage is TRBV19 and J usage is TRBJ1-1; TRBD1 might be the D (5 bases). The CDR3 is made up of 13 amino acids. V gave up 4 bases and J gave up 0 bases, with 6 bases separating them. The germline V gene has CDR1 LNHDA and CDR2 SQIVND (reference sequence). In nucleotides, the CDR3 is TGTGCCAGTAGTAACAGGATGAACACTGAAGCTTTCTTT. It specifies CASSNRMNTEAFF.

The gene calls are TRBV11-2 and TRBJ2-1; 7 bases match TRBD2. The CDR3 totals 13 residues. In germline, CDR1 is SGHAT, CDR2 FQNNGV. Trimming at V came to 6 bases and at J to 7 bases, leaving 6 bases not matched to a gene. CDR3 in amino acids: CASSRAGVNEQFF. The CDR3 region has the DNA TGTGCCAGCAGTCGGGCGGGAGTAAATGAGCAGTTCTTC.

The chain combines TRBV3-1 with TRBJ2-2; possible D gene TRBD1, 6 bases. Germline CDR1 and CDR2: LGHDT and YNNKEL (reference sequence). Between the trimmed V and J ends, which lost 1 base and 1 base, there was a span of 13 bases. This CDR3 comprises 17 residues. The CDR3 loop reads CASSQGPGQQNTGELFF. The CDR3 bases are TGTGCCAGCAGCCAAGGCCCGGGACAACAGAACACCGGGGAGCTGTTTTTT.

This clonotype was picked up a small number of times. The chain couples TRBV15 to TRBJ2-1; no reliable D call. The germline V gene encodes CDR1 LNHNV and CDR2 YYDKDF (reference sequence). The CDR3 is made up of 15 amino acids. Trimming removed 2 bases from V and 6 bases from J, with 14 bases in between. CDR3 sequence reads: CATSRSTLASNEQFF. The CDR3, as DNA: TGTGCCACCAGCAGATCCACCTTGGCCTCCAATGAGCAGTTCTTC.

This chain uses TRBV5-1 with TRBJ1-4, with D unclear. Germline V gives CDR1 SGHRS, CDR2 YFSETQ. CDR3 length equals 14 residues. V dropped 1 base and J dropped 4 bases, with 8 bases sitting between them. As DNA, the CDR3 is TGCGCCAGCAGCTTGCGCAGGTTTAATGAAAAACTGTTTTTT. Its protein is CASSLRRFNEKLFF.